The 7 T cell receptor beta chains reported below all come from one sample, sequenced in a study of long-term antiretroviral therapy in people with HIV. Runs used v3.0 of the immunoSEQ assay and were done at survey level. Using immunoSEQ multiplex PCR, the repertoire was profiled, and TCRdb retains in-frame clones only, with some absent. The table lists 20,000 to 25,000 clones, more than 70% of them singletons. The specimen comprised unsorted PBMCs, sampled at the start of antiretroviral therapy. The receptors originated from a man aged 45-60 years with HIV.

The chain joins TRBV9 to TRBJ1-4; 8 bases fit TRBD1. CDR1 and CDR2 from the germline V gene are SGDLS and YYNGEE. The CDR3 consists of 14 residues. Trimming cost V 4 bases and J 8 bases; bases outside gene matches: 7. DNA of the CDR3: TGTGCCAGCAGCCCCCCCGGGACAGGAGAAAAACTGTTTTTT. Translation gives CASSPPGTGEKLFF.

The chain couples TRBV4-1 to TRBJ2-7; 13 nucleotides align to TRBD2. J was trimmed by 5 bases and V by 3 bases; bases with no gene match: 19. This CDR3 is built from 20 residues. From germline, CDR1 is MGHRA and CDR2 YSYEKL. This CDR3 reads CASSHHPAPGLAGRSDEQYF. The CDR3 nucleotides read TGCGCCAGCAGCCATCACCCTGCCCCGGGACTAGCGGGAAGGTCGGACGAGCAGTACTTC.

This clone has a single count. The rearrangement links TRBV18 to TRBJ1-1; D not certain. V lost 3 bases to trimming and J lost 0 bases, with 8 bases between them. The CDR3 contains 14 residues. CDR1 KGHSH and CDR2 LQKENI come from the germline V gene. The CDR3: CASSPTLMNTEAFF. The DNA for the CDR3 is TGTGCCAGCTCACCGACACTCATGAACACTGAAGCTTTCTTT.

The chain joins TRBV9 to TRBJ1-5, with no clear D. CDR3 length: 15 amino acids. V lost 4 bases, J lost 1 base, and 12 bases lay in between. Germline CDR1 and CDR2: SGDLS and YYNGEE. CDR3 region: CASSPASESNQPQHF. The DNA of the CDR3 is TGTGCCAGCAGCCCGGCGTCCGAAAGCAATCAGCCCCAGCATTTT.

The chain carries TRBV5-1 and TRBJ1-1, with TRBD1 matching 7 bases. V shed 3 bases and J 4 bases; nucleotides not matched to a gene: 6. The CDR3 is 14 residues long. Germline loops: CDR1 SGHRS, CDR2 YFSETQ. The chain's CDR3 is CASSSYRGITEAFF. In DNA form, the CDR3 reads TGCGCCAGCAGCTCGTACAGGGGAATCACTGAAGCTTTCTTT.

This clone was counted between two and nine times. The chain carries TRBV11-2 and TRBJ1-2, with no clear D. This CDR3 comprises 13 residues. Trimming removed 5 bases at V and 4 bases at J, with 11 bases between. Germline V gene data show CDR1 as SGHAT and CDR2 as FQNNGV. CDR3 residues: CASSLGLAYGYTF. Here the CDR3 DNA reads TGTGCCAGCAGCCTCGGCCTGGCCTATGGCTACACCTTC.

The chain recombines TRBV13 with TRBJ1-6; D perhaps matches TRBD1 (5 bases). Between the trimmed V and J ends, which lost 4 bases and 6 bases, there was a span of 19 bases. This CDR3 comprises 17 residues. CDR1 is PRHDT, CDR2 FYEKMQ, per germline (reference sequence). This chain's CDR3 is CASSSIRDGLGNSPLHF. CDR3 sequence (DNA): TGTGCCAGCAGCTCAATCCGGGACGGTCTAGGTAATTCACCCCTCCACTTT.